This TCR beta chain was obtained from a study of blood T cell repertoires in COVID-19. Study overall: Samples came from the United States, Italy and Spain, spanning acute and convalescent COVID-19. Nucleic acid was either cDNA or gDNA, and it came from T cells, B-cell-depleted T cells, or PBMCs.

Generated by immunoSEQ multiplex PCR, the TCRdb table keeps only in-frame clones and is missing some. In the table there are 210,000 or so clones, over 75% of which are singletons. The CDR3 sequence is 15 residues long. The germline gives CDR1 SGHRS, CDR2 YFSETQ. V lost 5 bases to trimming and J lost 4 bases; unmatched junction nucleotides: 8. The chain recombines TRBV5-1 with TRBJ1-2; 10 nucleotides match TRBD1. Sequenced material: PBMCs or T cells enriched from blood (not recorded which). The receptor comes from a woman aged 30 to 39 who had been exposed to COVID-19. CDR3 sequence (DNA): TGCGCCAGCAGAAATGATGACAGGGGGCCCTATGGCTACACCTTC. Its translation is CASRNDDRGPYGYTF.